This TCR beta chain is drawn from a study of CD8+ T cells in alopecia areata. Treatment given: oral pan-JAK inhibitor, 5-10 mg twice daily. TCR sequencing used cDNA made by reverse transcription of extracted RNA. Here immunoSEQ multiplex PCR was the method, and the copy in TCRdb shows in-frame clones only, minus some. The sample shows about 150,000 clones, 50% to 65% of them seen only once. The TCR was taken from a human donor with alopecia areata. The sequences come from CD8+ T cells sorted from blood, collected at week 4, from a patient treated with tofacitinib.

CDR3 nucleotides: TGTGCCAGCAGTTTATCTCGGGCCACAGATACGCAGTATTTT. Protein product: CASSLSRATDTQYF. The genes are TRBV27 and TRBJ2-3; D gene uncertain. The CDR3 consists of 14 residues. V was clipped by 0 bases and J by 2 bases, with 6 bases between them. CDR1 is MNHEY and CDR2 is SMNVEV in the germline V gene (reference sequence).